These 23 T cell receptor beta chains were all obtained from the same sample, sequenced in a study of CD8 T cells in ankylosing spondylitis. Study-level points and caveats: For ankylosing spondylitis blood, a TCR beta motif of several highly homologous variants appeared characteristic.

TCRdb re-called the 5' RACE reads through MiXCR, storing one row per CDR3 protein. The table has approximately 550,000 distinct CDR3 sequences, about 12% seen once; the top ten hold 6.8%. These TCRs' antigens remain unknown. The sequenced sample consisted of blood, either unsorted or a sorted T cell fraction (not recorded which). The receptors here all came from a male donor with ankylosing spondylitis.

This chain connects TRBV14 to TRBJ2-2; a possible D gene is TRBD2 (5 bases). CDR3 length: 13 residues. V lost 4 bases and J 7 bases, leaving 10 bases between the germline ends. The V gene's germline CDR1 is SGHDN and CDR2 FVKESK. The CDR3: CASSPDYIGELFF. The DNA of the CDR3 is TGTGCCAGCAGCCCAGACTACATCGGGGAGCTGTTTTTT.

V and J are TRBV5-1 and TRBJ2-7; D call uncertain. Trimming removed 4 bases from V and 7 bases from J, with 9 bases in between. The CDR3 extends over 11 amino acids. The germline CDR1 and CDR2 sequences are SGHRS and YFSETQ. CDR3 nucleotides: TGCGCCAGCAGCAATGTTGGGGAGCAGTACTTC. Translating it yields CASSNVGEQYF.

V gene TRBV4-1 combines with J gene TRBJ2-3; 11 nucleotides align to TRBD2. The CDR3 has 19 residues. V was pared by 0 bases and J by 4 bases, with 12 bases of the junction left unmatched. The germline CDR1 and CDR2 sequences are MGHRA and YSYEKL. The CDR3 here is CASSQDGSRGSGRADTQYF. The CDR3 DNA sequence: TGCGCCAGCAGCCAAGACGGGTCCAGGGGTAGCGGGAGGGCAGATACGCAGTATTTT.

There are a few counts of this clonotype. V and J are TRBV11-2 and TRBJ1-2; 7 positions match TRBD1. This CDR3 comprises 13 residues. From germline, CDR1 is SGHAT and CDR2 FQNNGV. After removal of 3 bases from V and 8 bases from J, the junction contained 6 bases not matched to a gene. In DNA form, the CDR3 reads TGTGCCAGCAGCTTTGGGCAGGGGGTAGGCTACACCTTC. Protein: CASSFGQGVGYTF.

The chain employs TRBV11-2 and TRBJ1-6; no clear D gene. CDR1 is SGHAT, CDR2 FQNNGV, per germline. The CDR3 sequence is 17 residues long. Trimming took 5 bases from V and 7 from J, leaving 21 bases between them. CDR3 nucleotides: TGTGCCAGCAGCCAAACCGGGCCCTATTTTTCCAATTCACCCCTCCACTTT. This codes for CASSQTGPYFSNSPLHF. Filled out from reference TRBV11-2 and TRBJ1-6, the complete variable domain reads EAGVAQSPRYKIIEKRQSVAFWCNPISGHATLYWYQQILGQGPKLLIQFQNNGVVDDSQLPKDRFSAERLKGVDSTLKIQPAKLEDSAVYLCASSQTGPYFSNSPLHFGNGTRLTVT.

This clonotype has more than one count but fewer than ten. The rearrangement links TRBV6-1 to TRBJ1-2; D unclear. V lost 0 bases, J lost 0 bases, and 5 bases lay in between. Germline V gives CDR1 MNHNS, CDR2 SASEGT. The CDR3 is made up of 14 amino acids. DNA for the CDR3: TGTGCCAGCAGTGAAGCCGGGACTAACTATGGCTACACCTTC. Protein sequence: CASSEAGTNYGYTF.

V usage is TRBV11-2 and J usage is TRBJ2-3; D is possibly TRBD1 or TRBD2 (5 bases each). V was clipped by 3 bases and J by 2 bases, with 15 bases between them. The CDR3 is made up of 16 amino acids. The germline V gene has CDR1 SGHAT and CDR2 FQNNGV. This CDR3 reads CASSFNPRGSTDTQYF. In DNA, the CDR3 is TGTGCCAGCAGCTTCAACCCACGGGGCTCCACAGATACGCAGTATTTT.

This clonotype came up many times. V usage is TRBV20-1 and J usage is TRBJ1-1, with TRBD1 identical over 7 bases. The ends lost 6 bases at V and 1 base at J; junction bases unmatched: 11. CDR3 length: 15 amino acids. The germline CDR1 and CDR2 sequences are DFQATT and SNEGSKA (reference sequence). The CDR3 region has the DNA TGCAGTGCCGGTCCGGGACAGTTAACGAACACTGAAGCTTTCTTT. It is translated as CSAGPGQLTNTEAFF.

The V call is TRBV5-6, the J call TRBJ2-3, with 9 bases identical to TRBD1. V lost 5 bases and J lost 2; bases outside the gene matches: 9. CDR3 length: 16 residues. The germline V gene has CDR1 SGHDT and CDR2 YYEEEE. The CDR3, as DNA: TGTGCCAGCAGATATGGACAGGGGATTATCACAGATACGCAGTATTTT. Protein product: CASRYGQGIITDTQYF.

V is TRBV6-5 and J is TRBJ2-3; TRBD2 agrees at 10 bases. Germline lookup yields CDR1 MNHEY and CDR2 SVGAGI. Losses at the gene ends were 2 bases for V and 0 bases for J; bases not matched to a gene: 8. The CDR3 consists of 18 residues. This CDR3 reads CASSYRMGLAISTDTQYF. CDR3 nucleotides: TGTGCCAGCAGTTACCGTATGGGACTAGCGATTAGCACAGATACGCAGTATTTT.

This clonotype has a count of ten or more. This sequence joins TRBV10-3 and TRBJ2-6; no clear D gene. The germline gives CDR1 ENHRY, CDR2 SYGVKD. V was pared by 7 bases and J by 0 bases, with 16 bases between. This CDR3 contains 17 residues. CDR3 protein: CAITPGPPTSGANVLTF. The CDR3 nucleotides read TGTGCCATCACCCCGGGCCCCCCCACCTCTGGGGCCAACGTCCTGACTTTC.

This clonotype was observed a few times. The J gene is TRBJ2-2, the V gene TRBV24-1, with D perhaps matching TRBD1 (6 bases). With 2 bases removed from V and 3 bases from J, the gap between germline ends came to 9 bases. The CDR3 covers 15 residues. The germline V gene has CDR1 KGHDR and CDR2 SFDVKD. The CDR3 reads CATSDWQGYTGELFF. The CDR3 DNA follows: TGTGCCACCAGTGATTGGCAGGGGTACACCGGGGAGCTGTTTTTT.

This clonotype was detected only a few times. In DNA form, the CDR3 reads TGCGCCAGCAGCAGGGACAGGGAGGTAGATACGCAGTATTTT. This translates into CASSRDREVDTQYF. This chain connects TRBV5-1 to TRBJ2-3; 9 bases line up with TRBD1. Unmatched junction bases numbered 5, after V lost 4 bases and J lost 5 bases. From germline, CDR1 is SGHRS and CDR2 YFSETQ. The CDR3 has 14 amino acids.

In its sample, this clonotype was seen many times. The chain joins TRBV2 to TRBJ2-7, with 9 bases that match TRBD1. CDR3 length equals 13 residues. Per the germline V gene, CDR1 is SNHLY and CDR2 is FYNNEI. The ends lost 8 bases at V and 0 bases at J; junction bases unmatched: 2. The CDR3 is CASDRGNSYEQYV. The CDR3 DNA reads TGTGCCAGCGACAGGGGGAACTCCTACGAGCAGTACGTC.

This clonotype was recorded a few times. The chain joins TRBV20-1 to TRBJ1-4; D is perhaps TRBD1 (5 bases). CDR1 DFQATT and CDR2 SNEGSKA come from the germline V gene (reference sequence). Trimming removed 3 bases at V and 13 bases at J, with 15 bases between. The length of the CDR3 is 12 residues. In nucleotides, the CDR3 is TGCAGTGCTAGTGGAGGGGCCGGCGTACTGTTTTTT. As protein: CSASGGAGVLFF.

As for this clonotype: A much bigger clone sits one base away, suggesting this may be a read error. The chain carries TRBV5-1 and TRBJ1-4; D is perhaps TRBD1 (5 bases). This CDR3 is built from 14 residues. Germline loops: CDR1 SGHRS, CDR2 YFSETQ. The CDR3 loop reads CTSSFPGEDEKLFF. The CDR3 DNA reads as TGCACCAGCAGCTTTCCGGGGGAGGATGAAAAACTGTTTTTT.

This clonotype turned up a few times. The chain joins TRBV27 to TRBJ1-1, with 9 nucleotides matching TRBD1. CDR1 MNHEY and CDR2 SMNVEV come from the germline V gene (reference sequence). The V and J ends lost 5 bases and 2 bases, in that order; junction bases with no gene match: 6. The CDR3 covers 15 residues. The CDR3 loop reads CASSTPQGANTEAFF. CDR3 sequence (DNA): TGTGCCAGCAGTACGCCACAGGGGGCCAACACTGAAGCTTTCTTT.

J is TRBJ2-2 and V is TRBV6-2 or TRBV6-3, with D uncertain. The CDR3 length is 14 residues. V shed 6 bases and J shed 1 base, with 9 bases lying between them. Per germline, CDR1 MNHEY and CDR2 SVGEGT. DNA of the CDR3: TGTGCCAGCAGGGAGCTACAGAACACCGGGGAGCTGTTTTTT. Its protein is CASRELQNTGELFF.

The chain combines TRBV18 with TRBJ2-6; D call uncertain. Germline V gene data show CDR1 as KGHSH and CDR2 as LQKENI. The CDR3 spans 15 residues. Trimming shortened V by 2 bases and J by 0 bases, and 5 bases separated the two germline ends. CDR3 region: CASSPGYSGANVLTF. The CDR3, as DNA: TGTGCCAGCTCACCAGGCTACTCTGGGGCCAACGTCCTGACTTTC. Complete variable domain (other parts from reference TRBV18 and TRBJ2-6): NAGVMQNPRHLVRRRGQEARLRCSPMKGHSHVYWYRQLPEEGLKFMVYLQKENIIDESGMPKERFSAEFPKEGPSILRIQQVVRGDSAAYFCASSPGYSGANVLTFGAGSRLTVL.

This clonotype was counted many times. The chain couples TRBV20-1 to TRBJ2-7, with 9 bases identical to TRBD2. The ends lost 0 bases at V and 4 bases at J; junction bases unmatched: 1. Germline CDR1 DFQATT, CDR2 SNEGSKA (reference sequence). The CDR3 contains 13 residues. CDR3 loop: CSAREGLAYEQYF. For the CDR3, the DNA is TGCAGTGCTAGAGAGGGACTAGCATACGAGCAGTACTTC.

This sequence joins TRBV29-1 and TRBJ2-5; D is uncertain. This CDR3 is built from 13 residues. Between the trimmed V and J ends, which lost 2 bases and 2 bases, there was a span of 9 bases. CDR1 and CDR2 from the germline V gene are SQVTM and ANQGSEA. CDR3 in DNA: TGCAGCGTTGAATTCGGGTATCAAGAGACCCAGTACTTC. Its translation is CSVEFGYQETQYF.

The chain links TRBV29-1 to TRBJ2-1; 10 positions match TRBD1. The V segment lost 3 bases and the J segment 10 bases; nucleotides outside the gene matches: 12. Germline V gene sequence: CDR1 SQVTM, CDR2 ANQGSEA. The CDR3 length is 15 residues. CDR3 DNA sequence: TGCAGCGTTGATGTAGTGGGACAGGGGACTGGGGAGCAGTTCTTC. Translating it yields CSVDVVGQGTGEQFF.

This clonotype was seen a handful of times. This sequence joins TRBV3-1 and TRBJ2-7, with D perhaps being TRBD1 or TRBD2 (6 bases each). Germline V CDR1 and CDR2: LGHDT, YNNKEL (reference sequence). The CDR3 is 13 amino acids. V was pared by 6 bases and J by 6 bases, with 15 bases between. CDR3 DNA: TGTGCCAGCAGGGAGGGGGGAGTAGGCGAGCAGTACTTC. Protein sequence: CASREGGVGEQYF.